Listed below are T cell receptor beta chains from one sample, sequenced in a study of blood T cells in healthy people across ages. From the 5' RACE reads, TCRdb called clonotypes with MiXCR, one entry per CDR3 protein. The table has over a million distinct CDR3 sequences, roughly 45% seen once; the top ten hold approximately 17%. The sequenced sample was blood. Every receptor here comes from a woman in her sixties or seventies in good health. Both conserved end residues are part of each CDR3. A D gene is named only where the DNA matches it firmly. Some rows mark clone size as missing; the rest say once, few, many or name a class of expanded clone.

clone_size	v_call	j_call	d_call	cdr3_aa	cdr3_nt
-	TRBV20-1	TRBJ1-5	-	CSAHQGGQPQHF	TGCAGTGCTCATCAGGGAGGGCAGCCCCAGCATTTT
-	TRBV4-2	TRBJ2-1	TRBD2	CASSQGPSGNPNEQFF	TGTGCCAGCAGCCAAGGTCCTAGCGGGAACCCCAATGAGCAGTTCTTC
few	TRBV12-3/TRBV12-4	TRBJ2-1	-	CASRVTGLSYNEQFF	TGTGCCAGCAGAGTAACAGGGTTATCCTACAATGAGCAGTTCTTC
-	TRBV5-4	TRBJ2-5	TRBD1	CASSSGTGGVETQYF	TGTGCCAGCAGTTCCGGGACAGGGGGCGTGGAGACCCAGTACTTC
-	TRBV6-5	TRBJ2-7	-	CASSYSSSSYEQYF	TGTGCCAGCAGTTACTCGTCGTCCTCCTACGAGCAGTACTTC
few	TRBV20-1	TRBJ1-1	-	CSAREGTGTEAFF	TGCAGTGCTAGGGAGGGTACAGGGACTGAAGCTTTCTTT
-	TRBV7-9	TRBJ1-4	-	CASSSTATKEKLFF	TGTGCCAGCAGCAGCACAGCAACTAAGGAAAAACTGTTTTTT
-	TRBV11-1	TRBJ2-7	TRBD2	CASSLAKVAGGPPYEQYF	TGTGCCAGCAGCTTAGCGAAGGTAGCGGGAGGGCCCCCCTACGAGCAGTACTTC
-	TRBV7-2	TRBJ2-3	TRBD1	CASRVIRDRPFPGTQYF	TGTGCCAGCAGAGTAATCCGGGACAGGCCCTTCCCGGGTACGCAGTATTTT
-	TRBV5-1	TRBJ2-5	-	CASSRPGVSGYQETQYF	TGCGCCAGCAGCCGCCCTGGCGTTAGCGGTTACCAAGAGACCCAGTACTTC
-	TRBV6-5	TRBJ2-1	-	CASRSVGNEQFF	TGTGCCAGCAGATCAGTCGGGAATGAGCAGTTCTTC
-	TRBV28	TRBJ2-7	-	CASSSTGREQYF	TGTGCCAGCAGTTCGACAGGTCGCGAGCAGTACTTC
-	TRBV9	TRBJ1-4	-	CASSPDLSANEKLFF	TGTGCCAGCAGCCCCGACCTGTCAGCTAATGAAAAACTGTTTTTT
-	TRBV28	TRBJ2-7	TRBD2	CASSFLAGTSGREDSYEQYF	TGTGCCAGCAGTTTCTTGGCTGGGACTAGCGGGAGGGAGGACTCCTACGAGCAGTACTTC
few	TRBV29-1	TRBJ1-6	TRBD1	CSVGGQGGSPLHF	TGCAGCGTGGGTGGACAGGGTGGTTCACCCCTCCACTTT
few	TRBV27	TRBJ2-3	-	CASSLPPHTDTQYF	TGTGCCAGCAGTTTACCCCCTCACACAGATACGCAGTATTTT
few	TRBV6-6	TRBJ1-2	-	CASSYLEGYGYTF	TGTGCCAGCAGTTACCTTGAGGGCTATGGCTACACCTTC
few	TRBV3-1	TRBJ2-7	-	CASSQQVYPYEQYF	TGTGCCAGCAGCCAACAGGTCTACCCCTACGAGCAGTACTTC
-	TRBV12-3/TRBV12-4	TRBJ2-1	-	CASSFLGRNEQFF	TGTGCCAGCAGTTTTTTAGGTCGGAATGAGCAGTTCTTC
once	TRBV27	TRBJ2-5	-	CASSLIRGESETQYF	TGTGCCAGCAGTTTGATCAGGGGCGAATCGGAGACCCAGTACTTC
once	TRBV29-1	TRBJ2-3	-	CSVDGWAPVTDTQYF	TGCAGCGTTGATGGGTGGGCCCCAGTCACAGATACGCAGTATTTT
-	TRBV3-1	TRBJ1-6	-	CASSPGRVDSPLHF	TGTGCCAGCAGCCCTGGACGGGTTGATTCACCCCTCCACTTT
-	TRBV9	TRBJ2-5	-	CASSTGQLSETQYF	TGTGCCAGCAGCACTGGACAGTTGTCGGAGACCCAGTACTTC
-	TRBV27	TRBJ1-6	-	CASSETGVRSPLHF	TGTGCCAGCAGCGAAACGGGGGTTCGGTCACCCCTCCACTTT
-	TRBV3-1	TRBJ2-7	-	CASSQDRDAPYEQYF	TGTGCCAGCAGCCAAGATAGAGATGCCCCCTACGAGCAGTACTTC
-	TRBV20-1	TRBJ2-7	TRBD2	CSASPIPGLAIDEQYF	TGCAGTGCTAGCCCCATACCGGGACTAGCGATCGACGAGCAGTACTTC
few	TRBV29-1	TRBJ2-5	-	CSVYGHQETQYF	TGCAGCGTCTATGGTCATCAAGAGACCCAGTACTTC
-	TRBV28	TRBJ2-5	TRBD2	CAGGTSGRLYQETQYF	TGTGCCGGGGGGACTAGCGGGAGGCTCTACCAAGAGACCCAGTACTTC
-	TRBV6-6	TRBJ2-3	TRBD2	CASSYSVRTSGVDTQYF	TGTGCCAGCAGTTACTCCGTAAGGACTAGCGGGGTGGATACGCAGTATTTT
-	TRBV10-3	TRBJ2-1	TRBD2	CAISEWGLAESYNEQFF	TGTGCCATCAGTGAGTGGGGACTAGCGGAGTCTTACAATGAGCAGTTCTTC